The 17 T cell receptor beta chains presented below share a single source sample, sequenced in a study of cytomegalovirus exposure and HLA in healthy donors. TCRdb's table, derived via immunoSEQ multiplex PCR, lists solely in-frame clones and lacks some. The sample yields about 240,000 clones, about 90% seen once. Sample: PBMCs. The source of these receptors is a woman under 40 in good health and CMV-seropositive.

This chain connects TRBV6-4 to TRBJ2-1; 10 bases match TRBD2. The J segment lost 7 bases and the V segment lost 3 bases, leaving 9 bases of the junction unmatched. Germline assignment: CDR1 MRHNA and CDR2 SNTAGT. The CDR3 loop spans 16 amino acids. CDR3 residues: CASSETFPGLANEQFF. As DNA, the CDR3 is TGTGCCAGCAGTGAAACTTTTCCGGGACTAGCGAATGAGCAGTTCTTC.

The chain joins TRBV2 to TRBJ2-1; 12 nucleotides align to TRBD1. CDR1 and CDR2 from the germline V gene are SNHLY and FYNNEI. The CDR3 totals 14 residues. V shed 6 bases, J shed 6 bases, and the junction held 3 bases outside the gene matches. The CDR3 region is CASRGTGGFNEQFF. The DNA for the CDR3 is TGTGCCAGCAGGGGGACAGGGGGCTTCAATGAGCAGTTCTTC.

This rearrangement joins TRBV27 to TRBJ2-3; D remains ambiguous. Germline assignment: CDR1 MNHEY and CDR2 SMNVEV (reference sequence). V lost 8 bases and J lost 3, with 6 bases in between. The CDR3 covers 11 residues. Written as DNA, the CDR3 is TGTGCCAGCGCGATAACAGATACGCAGTATTTT. Translating it yields CASAITDTQYF.

The chain joins TRBV6-5 to TRBJ1-5; no reliable D call. V was cut by 6 bases and J by 4 bases, with 7 bases left in between. Germline loops: CDR1 MNHEY, CDR2 SVGAGI. The CDR3 loop spans 12 amino acids. The CDR3 nucleotides are TGTGCCAGCAGCCGAGGGAATCAGCCCCAGCATTTT. This encodes CASSRGNQPQHF.

The V gene is TRBV10-2, the J gene TRBJ2-3, with D perhaps TRBD2 (6 bases). V dropped 5 bases and J dropped 4 bases, with 19 bases sitting between them. Germline V CDR1 and CDR2: WSHSY, SAAADI. There are 16 residues in the CDR3. This CDR3 reads CASSPASTRGSDTQYF. For the CDR3, the DNA is TGCGCCAGCAGTCCCGCGTCGACTAGAGGATCAGATACGCAGTATTTT.

V usage is TRBV29-1 and J usage is TRBJ2-7; D is possibly TRBD1 (6 bases). The V end lost 2 bases, the J end lost 3 bases, and 14 bases lay between the germline ends. The germline V gene has CDR1 SQVTM and CDR2 ANQGSEA. The CDR3 is 14 residues long. CDR3 DNA: TGCAGCGTTGAACCGGGGAACAGGGACTACGAGCAGTACTTC. Amino acid sequence: CSVEPGNRDYEQYF.

The V call is TRBV7-3, the J call TRBJ2-2; a weak D match, TRBD1 (5 bases). The V and J ends lost 0 bases and 4 bases respectively, with 21 bases between them. The CDR3 is 19 residues long. The germline CDR1 and CDR2 sequences are SGHTA and FQGTGA. CDR3 sequence reads: CASSLTKGLRHASTGELFF. CDR3 in DNA: TGTGCCAGCAGCTTAACAAAGGGGTTAAGACACGCGTCCACCGGGGAGCTGTTTTTT.

The chain carries TRBV2 and TRBJ1-5, with TRBD1 identical over 8 bases. The CDR3 has 16 amino acids. V lost 7 bases to trimming and J lost 6 bases; unmatched junction nucleotides: 14. The germline V gene has CDR1 SNHLY and CDR2 FYNNEI. CDR3 DNA: TGTGCCAGCAAAGGGACAGGCCCTAGTCATGCTCAGCCCCAGCATTTT. It is translated as CASKGTGPSHAQPQHF.

V is TRBV28 and J is TRBJ2-7; TRBD2 matches 8 bases. V gave up 8 bases and J gave up 5 bases; unmatched junction bases: 11. There are 14 residues in the CDR3. Germline values: CDR1 MDHEN, CDR2 SYDVKM. The CDR3 DNA follows: TGTGCCAGCCTCGGTTGGGGCGGGAGGAACGAGCAGTACTTC. It translates to CASLGWGGRNEQYF.

V gene TRBV11-2 combines with J gene TRBJ2-5, with D unresolved. The CDR3 consists of 14 residues. V gave up 3 bases and J gave up 1 base, with 9 bases separating them. Germline values: CDR1 SGHAT, CDR2 FQNNGV. The CDR3 loop is CASSFAAAQETQYF. The CDR3 DNA sequence: TGTGCCAGCAGCTTCGCGGCAGCCCAAGAGACCCAGTACTTC.

The V call is TRBV6-1, the J call TRBJ2-7, with TRBD1 matching over 7 bases. This CDR3 region has 13 residues. V was pared by 1 base and J by 5 bases, with 2 bases of the junction left unmatched. Germline CDR1 reads MNHNS; CDR2 reads SASEGT. CDR3 DNA sequence: TGTGCCAGCAGTGAAGACAGGGGTGACGAGCAGTACTTC. Translation gives CASSEDRGDEQYF.

J is TRBJ1-4 and V is TRBV5-4, with 8 positions matching TRBD1. Trimming at V came to 3 bases and at J to 6 bases, leaving 7 bases not matched to a gene. This CDR3 has 15 amino acids. Per the germline V gene, CDR1 is SGHNT and CDR2 is YYREEE (reference sequence). The CDR3 here is CASSSKTGGHEKLFF. The CDR3 coding sequence is TGTGCCAGCAGCTCCAAAACAGGGGGACATGAAAAACTGTTTTTT.

V and J are TRBV11-2 and TRBJ2-7; D not certain. The CDR3 contains 11 residues. Germline-derived CDR1 and CDR2 are SGHAT and FQNNGV. Trimming shortened V by 1 base and J by 6 bases, and 4 bases separated the two germline ends. CDR3 residues: CASSLVAEQYF. For the CDR3, the DNA is TGTGCCAGCAGCTTAGTGGCCGAGCAGTACTTC.

The CDR3 sequence is CASKVPSGRGRFANTEAFF. CDR3 DNA sequence: TGTGCCAGCAAAGTTCCTTCGGGCAGGGGGAGGTTTGCGAACACTGAAGCTTTCTTT. The chain has TRBV2 and TRBJ1-1; 7 nucleotides match TRBD1. The germline CDR1 and CDR2 sequences are SNHLY and FYNNEI. V shed 7 bases and J 1 base; nucleotides not matched to a gene: 21. CDR3 length: 19 residues.

CDR3 sequence: CASSHNQGAGYTF. The CDR3, as DNA: TGTGCCAGTAGTCACAATCAGGGGGCGGGCTACACCTTC. This rearrangement joins TRBV19 to TRBJ1-2, with TRBD1 matching over 8 bases. The CDR3 extends over 13 amino acids. Germline V CDR1 and CDR2: LNHDA, SQIVND (reference sequence). V trimming: 5 bases; J trimming: 8 bases; junction bases outside the gene matches: 7.

This chain links TRBV23-1 with TRBJ2-3; perhaps TRBD1 as D (5 bases). TRBV23-1 falls under the ORF class, with uncertain function. The V gene lost 0 bases and the J gene lost 5 bases, with 12 bases spanning the gap. This CDR3 has 15 amino acids. The CDR3 sequence is CASSQSRRAEDTQYF. The CDR3 DNA reads TGCGCCAGCAGTCAATCTCGCAGGGCAGAAGATACGCAGTATTTT.

The gene calls are TRBV18 and TRBJ2-7, with 8 bases that match TRBD1. The J segment lost 0 bases and the V segment lost 3 bases, leaving 4 bases of the junction unmatched. Per the germline V gene, CDR1 is KGHSH and CDR2 is LQKENI. The CDR3 loop spans 15 amino acids. DNA for the CDR3: TGTGCCAGCTCACCGGACAGGGTGACCTCCTACGAGCAGTACTTC. As protein: CASSPDRVTSYEQYF.